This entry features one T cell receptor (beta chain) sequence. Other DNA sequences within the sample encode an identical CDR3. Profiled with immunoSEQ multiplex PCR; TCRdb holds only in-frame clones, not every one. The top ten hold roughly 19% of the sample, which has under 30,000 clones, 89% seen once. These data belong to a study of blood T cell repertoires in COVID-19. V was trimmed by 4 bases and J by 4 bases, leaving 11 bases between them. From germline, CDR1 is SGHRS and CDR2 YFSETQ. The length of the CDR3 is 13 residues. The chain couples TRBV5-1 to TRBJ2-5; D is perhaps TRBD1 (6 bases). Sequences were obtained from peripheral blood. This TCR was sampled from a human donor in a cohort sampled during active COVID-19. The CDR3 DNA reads TGCGCCAGCAGCGTTGACAGGAGAGAGACCCAGTACTTC. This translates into CASSVDRRETQYF.